The clone carrying this T cell receptor (beta chain) occurred a few times. The antigen is unknown. Distinct nucleotide sequences in the sample also encode this CDR3. There are 12 residues in the CDR3. The germline V and J ends were trimmed by 2 bases and 10 bases, with 9 bases remaining between them. From germline, CDR1 is KGHSH and CDR2 LQKENI. The data originate from a study of T cells in localized non-small cell lung cancer. Study-wide results and limits: A single tumor region was sequenced, leaving heterogeneity possible. Uninvolved adjacent lung had the highest recorded T cell clonality, with tumor below it.

Clones were sequenced by immunoSEQ multiplex PCR, and TCRdb holds only the in-frame ones, with some missing. The table has over 2,000 clones, about 25% seen once. This TCR came from a woman aged 40-69 years with stage I lung adenocarcinoma. The rearrangement links TRBV18 to TRBJ2-1; D gene ambiguous. Sequencing was performed on normal lung tissue next to the tumor, taken before any cancer treatment. The CDR3 loop reads CASSPGGSEQFF. The CDR3 DNA reads TGTGCCAGCTCACCAGGCGGAAGCGAGCAGTTCTTC. The full variable domain, in which reference TRBV18 and TRBJ2-1 provide the parts outside the CDR3, is NAGVMQNPRHLVRRRGQEARLRCSPMKGHSHVYWYRQLPEEGLKFMVYLQKENIIDESGMPKERFSAEFPKEGPSILRIQQVVRGDSAAYFCASSPGGSEQFFGPGTRLTVL.